These 5 T cell receptor beta chains originate from one sample sequenced in a study of cytomegalovirus exposure and HLA in healthy donors. PCR was performed using 60 Vbeta and 13 Jbeta primers. Sequencing used immunoSEQ multiplex PCR; TCRdb keeps in-frame clones, though not all of them. The sample shows 150,000 to 200,000 clones, 81% of them seen only once. Sequenced input: PBMCs. The source of these receptors is a woman in her twenties or thirties in good health and CMV-seronegative.

The gene calls are TRBV11-3 and TRBJ2-3; TRBD2 aligns across 9 bases. The trim removed 5 bases at V and 2 bases at J, leaving 8 bases unmatched. The CDR3 sequence is 16 residues long. The germline V gene encodes CDR1 SGHNT and CDR2 YENEEA. Here the CDR3 DNA reads TGTGCCAGCAGCACTAGTGGGACTAGCCTCACAGATACGCAGTATTTT. Amino acid sequence: CASSTSGTSLTDTQYF.

V is TRBV27 and J is TRBJ1-5, with 7 bases lining up with TRBD1. This CDR3 has 13 residues. Trimming removed 7 bases from V and 6 bases from J; junction bases left unmatched: 6. Per germline, CDR1 MNHEY and CDR2 SMNVEV (reference sequence). The CDR3: CASTGTVGQPQHF. The CDR3 region has the DNA TGTGCCAGCACCGGGACAGTTGGTCAGCCCCAGCATTTT.

The chain has TRBV27 and TRBJ2-3; tentatively, D is TRBD2 (6 bases). This CDR3 has 14 amino acids. CDR1 is MNHEY, CDR2 SMNVEV, per germline (reference sequence). V lost 7 bases to trimming and J lost 8 bases, with 19 bases between them. The DNA for the CDR3 is TGTGCCAGCATAGGGGACTCTCCCCTTGGTACGCAGTATTTT. This codes for CASIGDSPLGTQYF.

This chain joins TRBV30 and TRBJ2-3, with D hard to call. CDR3 length: 12 amino acids. V lost 8 bases, J lost 1 base, and 10 bases lay in between. CDR1 GTSNPN and CDR2 SVGIG come from the germline V gene (reference sequence). CDR3 amino acids: CAREAGTDTQYF. Here the CDR3 DNA reads TGTGCCAGAGAGGCGGGCACAGATACGCAGTATTTT.

CDR3 nucleotide sequence: TGTGCCAGCAGCAACCGGATGGCGGGGGGGCCGGGAGAGACCCAGTACTTC. This translates into CASSNRMAGGPGETQYF. The rearrangement uses TRBV7-8 and TRBJ2-5; the match to TRBD2 covers 9 bases. This CDR3 is 17 amino acids long. Looked up from germline, CDR1 is SGHVS and CDR2 is FQNEAQ. Unmatched junction bases numbered 14, after V lost 5 bases and J lost 4 bases.